Listed below are T cell receptor beta chains from one sample, sequenced in a study of blood T cells in healthy people across ages. One entry per CDR3 protein, called by TCRdb with MiXCR from the 5' RACE reads. The data hold fewer than 600,000 distinct CDR3 sequences, with 27% observed a single time. In addition, the sample was reused for a study of T cells of mothers and their children.

Sequenced input: blood. The receptors come from a boy aged 2 to 10 in good health. CDR3s include the opening cysteine and the closing phenylalanine or tryptophan. Each record gives: J gene, V gene, CDR3 protein.

>TRBJ2-1|TRBV25-1
CASSLGTVTYNEQFF
>TRBJ2-6|TRBV29-1
CSVETTENFDSGANVLTF
>TRBJ2-3|TRBV7-3
CASSFWGRGSTDTQYF
>TRBJ1-1|TRBV3-1
CASSRDREWSEAFF
>.|TRBV29-1
CSVVHRPTGGRYEQYF
>TRBJ1-1|TRBV7-9
CASSLKNTGAFF
>TRBJ2-7|TRBV5-1
CASSSGLPLPEQYF
>TRBJ1-2|TRBV2
CASSLGTSDGYTF
>TRBJ1-6|TRBV27
CASSRGQGVPPLHF
>TRBJ2-1|TRBV7-9
CASSEFLLGSYNEQFF
>TRBJ1-2|TRBV25-1
CASSGISIGYTF
>TRBJ2-5|TRBV20-1
CSARPGLAEGTQYF
>TRBJ2-1|TRBV20-1
CSASSDEQFF
>.|TRBV12-3/TRBV12-4
CASSLGLAVGQFF
>TRBJ2-1|TRBV5-1
CASSFFTGGGSYNEQFF
>TRBJ2-1|TRBV7-2
CASSTRLAASYNEQFF
>TRBJ2-4|TRBV7-2
CASSPRTSGSGGLAKNIQYF
>TRBJ2-1|TRBV19
CASSRAFYNKQFF
>TRBJ2-5|TRBV5-5
CASSWRVRDPDSRASQYF
>TRBJ1-2|TRBV7-9
CASSSSDRPNYGYTF
>TRBJ1-1|TRBV9
CASSPREGRNTEAFF
>TRBJ2-3|TRBV12-3/TRBV12-4
CASSLFTTDTQYF
>TRBJ2-1|TRBV7-7
CASSQLRSSYNEQFF
>TRBJ1-1|TRBV29-1
CSVDGRARDAEAFF
>TRBJ2-5|TRBV29-1
CSVENAGGLQETQYF